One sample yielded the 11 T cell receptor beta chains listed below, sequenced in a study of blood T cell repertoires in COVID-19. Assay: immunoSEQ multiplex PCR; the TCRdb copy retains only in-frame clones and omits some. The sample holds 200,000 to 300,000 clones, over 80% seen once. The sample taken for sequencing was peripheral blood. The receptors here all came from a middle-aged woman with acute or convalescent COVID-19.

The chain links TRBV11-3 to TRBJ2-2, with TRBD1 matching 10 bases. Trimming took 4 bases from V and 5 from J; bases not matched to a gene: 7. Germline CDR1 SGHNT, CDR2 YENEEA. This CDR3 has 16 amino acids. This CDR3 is CASSSYGTGETGELFF. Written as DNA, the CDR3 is TGTGCCAGCAGCTCGTACGGGACAGGGGAGACCGGGGAGCTGTTTTTT.

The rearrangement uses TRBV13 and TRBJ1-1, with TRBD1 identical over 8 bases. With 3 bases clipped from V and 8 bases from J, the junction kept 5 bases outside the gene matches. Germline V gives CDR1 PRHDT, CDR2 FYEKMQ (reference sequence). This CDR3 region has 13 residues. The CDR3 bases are TGTGCCAGCAGCTTGGAAAGGGACAGGGAAGCTTTCTTT. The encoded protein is CASSLERDREAFF.

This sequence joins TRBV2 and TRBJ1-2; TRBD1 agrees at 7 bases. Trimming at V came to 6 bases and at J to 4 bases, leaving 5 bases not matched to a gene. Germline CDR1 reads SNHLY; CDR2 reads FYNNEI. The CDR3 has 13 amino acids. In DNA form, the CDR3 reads TGTGCCAGCAGACAGGGGATTTTCTATGGCTACACCTTC. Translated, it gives CASRQGIFYGYTF.

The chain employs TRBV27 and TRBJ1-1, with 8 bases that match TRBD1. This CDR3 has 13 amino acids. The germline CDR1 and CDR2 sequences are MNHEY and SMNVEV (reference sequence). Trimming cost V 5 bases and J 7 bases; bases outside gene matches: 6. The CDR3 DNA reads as TGTGCCAGCAGTATAGCAGGGGGCCTTGAAGCTTTCTTT. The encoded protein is CASSIAGGLEAFF.

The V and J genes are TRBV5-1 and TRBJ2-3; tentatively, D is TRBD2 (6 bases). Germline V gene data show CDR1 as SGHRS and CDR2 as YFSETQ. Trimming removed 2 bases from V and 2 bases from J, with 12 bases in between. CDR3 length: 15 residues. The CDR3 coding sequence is TGCGCCAGCAGCTTCGAACTAGCAGCCACAGATACGCAGTATTTT. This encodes CASSFELAATDTQYF.

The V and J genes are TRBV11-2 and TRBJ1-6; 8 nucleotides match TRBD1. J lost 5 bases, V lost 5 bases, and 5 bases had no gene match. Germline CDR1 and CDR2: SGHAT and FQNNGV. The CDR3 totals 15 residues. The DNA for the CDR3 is TGTGCCAGCAGCAGGGGACAGGTAGATAATTCACCCCTCCACTTT. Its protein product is CASSRGQVDNSPLHF.

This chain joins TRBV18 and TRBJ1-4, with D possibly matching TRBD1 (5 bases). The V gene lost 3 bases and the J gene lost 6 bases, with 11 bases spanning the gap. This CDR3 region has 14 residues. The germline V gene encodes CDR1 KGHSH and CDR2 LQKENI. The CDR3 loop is CASSPPGSDEKLFF. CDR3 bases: TGTGCCAGCTCACCTCCAGGGTCGGATGAAAAACTGTTTTTT.

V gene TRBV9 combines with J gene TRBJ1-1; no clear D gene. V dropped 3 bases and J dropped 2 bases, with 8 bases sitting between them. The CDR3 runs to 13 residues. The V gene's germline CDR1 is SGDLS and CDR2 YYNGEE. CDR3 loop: CASSARYNTEAFF. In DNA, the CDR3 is TGTGCCAGCAGCGCCCGGTATAACACTGAAGCTTTCTTT.

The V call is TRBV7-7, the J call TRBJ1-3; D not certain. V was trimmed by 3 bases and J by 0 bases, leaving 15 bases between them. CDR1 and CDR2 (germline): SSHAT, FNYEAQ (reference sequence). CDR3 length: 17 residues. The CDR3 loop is CASSLGPAGSSGNTIYF. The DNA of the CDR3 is TGTGCCAGCAGCTTGGGCCCGGCGGGATCCTCTGGAAACACCATATATTTT. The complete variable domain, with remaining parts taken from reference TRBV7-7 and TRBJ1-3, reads GAGVSQSPRYKVTKRGQDVTLRCDPISSHATLYWYQQALGQGPEFLTYFNYEAQPDKSGLPSDRFSAERPEGSISTLTIQRTEQRDSAMYRCASSLGPAGSSGNTIYFGEGSWLTVV.

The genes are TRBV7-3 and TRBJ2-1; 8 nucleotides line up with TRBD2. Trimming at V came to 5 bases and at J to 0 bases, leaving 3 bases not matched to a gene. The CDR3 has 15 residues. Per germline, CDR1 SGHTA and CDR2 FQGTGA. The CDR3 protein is CASSPSGGSYNEQFF. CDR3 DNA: TGTGCCAGCAGCCCCAGCGGGGGCTCCTACAATGAGCAGTTCTTC. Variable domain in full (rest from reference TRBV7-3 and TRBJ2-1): GAGVSQTPSNKVTEKGKYVELRCDPISGHTALYWYRQSLGQGPEFLIYFQGTGAADDSGLPNDRFFAVRPEGSVSTLKIQRTERGDSAVYLCASSPSGGSYNEQFFGPGTRLTVL.

The CDR3 region is CAWSVRRVDQPQHF. The CDR3 nucleotides read TGTGCCTGGAGTGTACGCAGGGTCGACCAGCCCCAGCATTTT. The chain recombines TRBV30 with TRBJ1-5, with D possibly matching TRBD1 (5 bases). The CDR3 extends over 14 amino acids. The V gene lost 0 bases and the J gene lost 7 bases, with 13 bases spanning the gap. The germline gives CDR1 GTSNPN, CDR2 SVGIG (reference sequence).